The 8 T cell receptor beta chains presented below share a single source sample, sequenced in a study of CD8 T cells in Susac syndrome. Random hexamers primed reverse transcription of about 0.45 to 1 ug RNA. MiXCR, applied by TCRdb to the immunoSEQ multiplex PCR reads, yields one record per CDR3 protein. The sample shows roughly 250,000 distinct CDR3 sequences, less than 96% of them seen only once. Sequencing was carried out using CD4+ T cells from PBMCs. The receptor source for this set is a human donor with Susac syndrome.

The chain recombines TRBV20-1 with TRBJ2-7; 7 bases fit TRBD2. CDR3 length equals 14 residues. Trimming cost V 2 bases and J 0 bases; bases outside gene matches: 4. Germline CDR1 and CDR2: DFQATT and SNEGSKA (reference sequence). This CDR3 reads CSARSGGTSYEQYF. The CDR3 DNA reads TGCAGTGCTAGATCGGGAGGAACCTCCTACGAGCAGTACTTC.

The CDR3 coding sequence is TGTGCTAGTGCCGAACAGGGGCCCCCGACCCAGCATTTT. Translated, it gives CASAEQGPPTQHF. The chain combines TRBV12-5 with TRBJ1-5; the match to TRBD1 covers 7 bases. CDR1 is LGHNT, CDR2 FRNRAP, per germline. The J segment lost 11 bases and the V segment lost 7 bases, leaving 11 bases of the junction unmatched. There are 13 residues in the CDR3.

The rearrangement uses TRBV14 and TRBJ2-2; D perhaps matches TRBD1 (6 bases). Trimming pared 3 bases from V and 7 bases from J, leaving 9 bases between. The germline gives CDR1 SGHDN, CDR2 FVKESK. The CDR3 sequence is 13 residues long. CDR3: CASSQNRVGELFF. The CDR3 nucleotides read TGTGCCAGCAGCCAGAACAGGGTCGGGGAGCTGTTTTTT.

CDR3 in DNA: TGTGCCTGGAGTAGACACTACGAGCAGTACTTC. Translating gives CAWSRHYEQYF. The rearrangement uses TRBV30 and TRBJ2-7; D not certain. The germline V and J ends were trimmed by 2 bases and 3 bases, with 5 bases remaining between them. The CDR3 consists of 11 residues. From germline, CDR1 is GTSNPN and CDR2 SVGIG (reference sequence).

The chain recombines TRBV23-1 with TRBJ2-4, with D possibly being TRBD2 (7 bases). TRBV23-1 is placed among ORFs of uncertain function. This CDR3 has 20 residues. Trimming shortened V by 4 bases and J by 0 bases, and 25 bases separated the two germline ends. For the CDR3, the DNA is TGCGCCAGCAGTCGGGGAGGGGGGGAAAGGGCCCTCCTAGCCAAAAACATTCAGTACTTC. Protein sequence: CASSRGGGERALLAKNIQYF.

The rearrangement joins TRBV20-1 to TRBJ1-5; possibly TRBD1 for D (5 bases). CDR3 length equals 16 residues. Per germline, CDR1 DFQATT and CDR2 SNEGSKA (reference sequence). V was shortened by 0 bases and J by 6 bases, with 18 bases between the two germline ends. This chain's CDR3 is CSARDRVGPVGQPQHF. The CDR3 DNA follows: TGCAGTGCTAGAGACAGGGTGGGACCCGTAGGTCAGCCCCAGCATTTT.

The gene calls are TRBV18 and TRBJ2-1; D is unresolved. The germline V gene encodes CDR1 KGHSH and CDR2 LQKENI. The CDR3 runs to 13 residues. V shed 4 bases and J shed 15 bases, with 19 bases lying between them. The CDR3 reads CASSLETGPLWFF. The CDR3 region has the DNA TGTGCCAGCTCACTGGAAACGGGCCCCTTGTGGTTCTTC. Using reference TRBV18 and TRBJ2-1 for the parts outside the CDR3, the full variable domain is NAGVMQNPRHLVRRRGQEARLRCSPMKGHSHVYWYRQLPEEGLKFMVYLQKENIIDESGMPKERFSAEFPKEGPSILRIQQVVRGDSAAYFCASSLETGPLWFFGPGTRLTVL.

The chain is built from TRBV2 and TRBJ2-7; D call uncertain. The CDR3 loop spans 16 amino acids. Germline values: CDR1 SNHLY, CDR2 FYNNEI. V lost 7 bases and J lost 0, with 19 bases in between. CDR3 bases: TGTGCCAGCAAAATGTCATCAGTTCCGGCCTCCTACGAGCAGTACTTC. Translating gives CASKMSSVPASYEQYF.